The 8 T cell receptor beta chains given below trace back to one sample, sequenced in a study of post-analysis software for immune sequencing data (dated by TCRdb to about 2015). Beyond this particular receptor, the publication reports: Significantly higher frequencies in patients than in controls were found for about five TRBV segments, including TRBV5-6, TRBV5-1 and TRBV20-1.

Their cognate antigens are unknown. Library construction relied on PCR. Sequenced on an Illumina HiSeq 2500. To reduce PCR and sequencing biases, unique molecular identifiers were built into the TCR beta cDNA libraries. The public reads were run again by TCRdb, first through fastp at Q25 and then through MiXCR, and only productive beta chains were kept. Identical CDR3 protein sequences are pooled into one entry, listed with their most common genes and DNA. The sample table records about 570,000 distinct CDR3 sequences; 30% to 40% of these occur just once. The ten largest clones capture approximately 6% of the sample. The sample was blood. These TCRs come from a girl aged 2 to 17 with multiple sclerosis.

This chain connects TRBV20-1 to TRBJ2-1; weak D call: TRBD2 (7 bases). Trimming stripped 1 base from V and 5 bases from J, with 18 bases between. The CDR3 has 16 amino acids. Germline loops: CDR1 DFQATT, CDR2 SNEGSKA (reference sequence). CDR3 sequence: CSARGDGGPINNEQFF. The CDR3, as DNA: TGCAGTGCTAGAGGGGACGGGGGGCCCATAAACAATGAGCAGTTCTTC.

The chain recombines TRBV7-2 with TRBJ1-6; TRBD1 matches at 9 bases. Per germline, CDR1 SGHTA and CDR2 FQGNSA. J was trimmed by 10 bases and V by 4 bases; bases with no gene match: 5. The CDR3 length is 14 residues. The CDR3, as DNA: TGTGCCAGCAGCTCCGGGACAGGGAGCTCACCCCTCCACTTT. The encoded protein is CASSSGTGSSPLHF.

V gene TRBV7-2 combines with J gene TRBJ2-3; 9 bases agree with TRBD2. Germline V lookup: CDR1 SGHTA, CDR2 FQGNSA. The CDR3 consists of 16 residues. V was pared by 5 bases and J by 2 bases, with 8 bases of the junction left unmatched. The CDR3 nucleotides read TGTGCCAGCAGCCCGTGGGGGACTAGCATCACAGATACGCAGTATTTT. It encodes CASSPWGTSITDTQYF.

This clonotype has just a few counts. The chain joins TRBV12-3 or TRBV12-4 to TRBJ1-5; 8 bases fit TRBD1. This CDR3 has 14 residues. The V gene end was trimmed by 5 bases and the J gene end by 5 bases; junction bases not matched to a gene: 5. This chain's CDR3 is CASSPTGEHQPQHF. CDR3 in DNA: TGTGCCAGCAGTCCGACAGGGGAACATCAGCCCCAGCATTTT.

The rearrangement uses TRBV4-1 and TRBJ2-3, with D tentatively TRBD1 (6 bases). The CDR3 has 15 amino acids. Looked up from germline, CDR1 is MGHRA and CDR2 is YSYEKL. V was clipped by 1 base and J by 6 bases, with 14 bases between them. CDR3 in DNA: TGCGCCAGCAGCCAAGTCCAGACAGGTCTGGATACGCAGTATTTT. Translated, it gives CASSQVQTGLDTQYF.

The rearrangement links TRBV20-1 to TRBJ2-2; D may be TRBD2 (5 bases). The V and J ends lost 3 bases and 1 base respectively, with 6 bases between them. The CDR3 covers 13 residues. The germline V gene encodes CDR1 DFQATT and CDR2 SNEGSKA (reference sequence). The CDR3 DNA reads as TGCAGTGCTAGGAGCGGGAACACCGGGGAGCTGTTTTTT. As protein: CSARSGNTGELFF.

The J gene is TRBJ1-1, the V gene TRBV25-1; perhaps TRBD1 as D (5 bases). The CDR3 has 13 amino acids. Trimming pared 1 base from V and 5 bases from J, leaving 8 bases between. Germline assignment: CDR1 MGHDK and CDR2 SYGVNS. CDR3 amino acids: CASSESGITEAFF. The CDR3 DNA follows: TGTGCCAGCAGTGAATCAGGGATTACTGAAGCTTTCTTT. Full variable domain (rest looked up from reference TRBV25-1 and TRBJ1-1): EADIYQTPRYLVIGTGKKITLECSQTMGHDKMYWYQQDPGMELHLIHYSYGVNSTEKGDLSSESTVSRIRTEHFPLTLESARPSHTSQYLCASSESGITEAFFGQGTRLTVV.

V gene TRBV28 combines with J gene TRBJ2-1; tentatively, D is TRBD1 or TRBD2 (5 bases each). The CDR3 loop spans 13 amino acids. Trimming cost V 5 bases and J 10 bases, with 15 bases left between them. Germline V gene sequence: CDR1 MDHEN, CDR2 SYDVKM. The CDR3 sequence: CASSQGRASEQFF. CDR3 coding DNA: TGTGCCAGCAGTCAGGGCCGGGCTAGCGAGCAGTTCTTC.